Below, 6 T cell receptor beta chains from the same sample are listed, as sequenced in a study of identical twins. Using its own MiXCR run on the 5' RACE reads, TCRdb lists one record per CDR3 protein. The sample holds 1.5 million or so distinct CDR3 sequences, under 35% seen once. Sequencing was done on a sample of cord blood. The source is a newborn girl in good health.

The V and J genes are TRBV9 and TRBJ2-7; TRBD2 aligns across 9 bases. There are 18 residues in the CDR3. Germline-derived CDR1 and CDR2 are SGDLS and YYNGEE. V shed 4 bases, J shed 7 bases, and the junction held 21 bases outside the gene matches. The CDR3 DNA sequence: TGTGCCAGCAGCCCCTACAGACTAGCGGTGGGTTCCTACAATGAGCAGTACTTC. Protein product: CASSPYRLAVGSYNEQYF.

The V gene is TRBV2, the J gene TRBJ1-5; 9 bases fit TRBD1. Germline V gene data show CDR1 as SNHLY and CDR2 as FYNNEI. The CDR3 loop spans 14 amino acids. V lost 10 bases, J lost 2 bases, and 6 bases stayed unmatched. CDR3 nucleotide sequence: TGTGCCACCAGGACAGGGGAGGGCAATCAGCCCCAGCATTTT. This sequence encodes CATRTGEGNQPQHF.

This chain joins TRBV5-1 and TRBJ2-3, with 12 bases aligning to TRBD2. V lost 6 bases to trimming and J lost 3 bases; unmatched junction nucleotides: 5. In germline, CDR1 is SGHRS, CDR2 YFSETQ. This CDR3 is built from 15 residues. The CDR3 spells CASTPTSGRTDTQYF. The CDR3 nucleotides read TGCGCCAGCACCCCGACTAGCGGGAGAACAGATACGCAGTATTTT. Complete variable domain (other parts from reference TRBV5-1 and TRBJ2-3): KAGVTQTPRYLIKTRGQQVTLSCSPISGHRSVSWYQQTPGQGLQFLFEYFSETQRNKGNFPGRFSGRQFSNSRSEMNVSTLELGDSALYLCASTPTSGRTDTQYFGPGTRLTVL.

This clonotype was detected only a few times. The rearrangement joins TRBV4-2 to TRBJ2-4, with TRBD2 identical over 12 bases. Trimming took 3 bases from V and 8 from J; bases not matched to a gene: 17. Germline V CDR1 and CDR2: LGHNA, YNFKEQ. The CDR3 consists of 19 residues. The CDR3 DNA reads as TGTGCCAGCAGCCATATTTCGTTGACTAGCGGGAGTCTAGAGTACATTCAGTACTTC. This encodes CASSHISLTSGSLEYIQYF.

This clonotype came up a few times. The chain combines TRBV12-3 or TRBV12-4 with TRBJ1-1; the D is unclear. V shed 2 bases and J shed 3 bases, with 7 bases lying between them. The CDR3 is 13 amino acids. CDR3 amino acids: CASSLIRHTEAFF. The CDR3 DNA reads TGTGCCAGCAGTTTAATCCGTCACACTGAAGCTTTCTTT.

Note on this clonotype: The junction departs from the called germline gene at one end, perhaps through a read error. The J gene is TRBJ2-6, the V gene TRBV3-1; D gene unclear. The length of the CDR3 is 15 residues. Per the germline V gene, CDR1 is LGHDT and CDR2 is YNNKEL (reference sequence). CDR3 in amino acids: CACSQDLSGANVLTF. The CDR3 DNA sequence: TGTGCCTGCAGCCAAGATCTCTCTGGGGCCAACGTCCTGACTTTC. Using reference TRBV3-1 and TRBJ2-6 for the parts outside the CDR3, the full variable domain is DTAVSQTPKYLVTQMGNDKSIKCEQNLGHDTMYWYKQDSKKFLKIMFSYNNKELIINETVPNRFSPKSPDKAHLNLHINSLELGDSAVYFCACSQDLSGANVLTFGAGSRLTVL.